The 22 T cell receptor beta chains listed next were all sequenced from one sample in a study of siplizumab effects on memory and regulatory T cells. Profiling relied on immunoSEQ multiplex PCR, and the TCRdb table lists in-frame clones only, not all of them. In the table there are over 85,000 clones, around 97% of which are singletons. Sequencing used naive CD4+ T cells sorted from blood. The receptors originated from a human donor in good health.

The rearrangement links TRBV9 to TRBJ2-1, with TRBD1 identical over 8 bases. This CDR3 has 15 amino acids. The J segment lost 4 bases and the V segment lost 2 bases, leaving 5 bases of the junction unmatched. Germline V gene sequence: CDR1 SGDLS, CDR2 YYNGEE. The DNA of the CDR3 is TGTGCCAGCAGCGTCGGACAGGGACGGTACAATGAGCAGTTCTTC. Protein product: CASSVGQGRYNEQFF. Full variable domain (rest looked up from reference TRBV9 and TRBJ2-1): DSGVTQTPKHLITATGQRVTLRCSPRSGDLSVYWYQQSLDQGLQFLIQYYNGEERAKGNILERFSAQQFPDLHSELNLSSLELGDSALYFCASSVGQGRYNEQFFGPGTRLTVL.

There are a few counts of this clone. V usage is TRBV5-4 and J usage is TRBJ2-7; D is unclear. Germline V CDR1 and CDR2: SGHNT, YYREEE (reference sequence). V lost 1 base, J lost 3 bases, and 8 bases lay in between. The CDR3 consists of 13 residues. DNA for the CDR3: TGTGCCAGCAGCTTGAATACTGACTACGAGCAGTACTTC. Its translation is CASSLNTDYEQYF.

The chain recombines TRBV27 with TRBJ2-4; no reliable D call. Trimming took 8 bases from V and 0 from J, leaving 20 bases between them. The CDR3 is 17 amino acids. Per the germline V gene, CDR1 is MNHEY and CDR2 is SMNVEV (reference sequence). CDR3 coding DNA: TGTGCCAGCCCCGTCCCATTGGGGTACATAGCCAAAAACATTCAGTACTTC. As protein: CASPVPLGYIAKNIQYF.

This chain joins TRBV27 and TRBJ2-5; D uncertain. This CDR3 has 11 residues. From germline, CDR1 is MNHEY and CDR2 SMNVEV (reference sequence). The V gene lost 5 bases and the J gene lost 4 bases, with 5 bases spanning the gap. The CDR3 DNA reads as TGTGCCAGCAGTACTTCAGAGACCCAGTACTTC. It is translated as CASSTSETQYF.

The chain joins TRBV7-2 to TRBJ2-7; 8 nucleotides align to TRBD2. After removal of 5 bases from V and 4 bases from J, the junction contained 10 bases not matched to a gene. The CDR3 totals 15 residues. Germline V gene data show CDR1 as SGHTA and CDR2 as FQGNSA. The CDR3 loop is CASSASSGAQYEQYF. CDR3 nucleotide sequence: TGTGCCAGCAGCGCCAGTAGCGGGGCCCAATACGAGCAGTACTTC.

V usage is TRBV27 and J usage is TRBJ1-5; D not resolved. CDR1 MNHEY and CDR2 SMNVEV come from the germline V gene (reference sequence). V shed 4 bases and J shed 6 bases, with 7 bases lying between them. This CDR3 has 12 amino acids. The CDR3 sequence is CASSSLGQPQHF. Here the CDR3 DNA reads TGTGCCAGCAGTTCTTTGGGTCAGCCCCAGCATTTT.

J is TRBJ2-1 and V is TRBV9; tentative D call: TRBD2 (6 bases). From germline, CDR1 is SGDLS and CDR2 YYNGEE. The CDR3 consists of 12 residues. Trimming removed 4 bases at V and 8 bases at J, with 10 bases between. CDR3 loop: CASSIAVDEQFF. CDR3 bases: TGTGCCAGCAGCATAGCGGTTGATGAGCAGTTCTTC.

V gene TRBV7-3 combines with J gene TRBJ2-6; a weak D match, TRBD1 (6 bases). The CDR3 is 16 amino acids. CDR1 and CDR2 from the germline V gene are SGHTA and FQGTGA. Deletions cut 0 bases from V and 8 bases from J, with 14 bases between. The CDR3 DNA reads TGTGCCAGCAGCTTAACGTCTAGGACAGTGCCCAACGTCCTGACTTTC. This gives the protein CASSLTSRTVPNVLTF.

This clone has just one count. The genes are TRBV15 and TRBJ2-2; D is ambiguous. Trimming took 2 bases from V and 0 from J, leaving 13 bases between them. Looked up from germline, CDR1 is LNHNV and CDR2 is YYDKDF (reference sequence). This CDR3 has 17 amino acids. CDR3 bases: TGTGCCACCAGCAGAACTACCTTGGGCTCGAACACCGGGGAGCTGTTTTTT. Translated: CATSRTTLGSNTGELFF. The full variable domain, in which reference TRBV15 and TRBJ2-2 provide the parts outside the CDR3, is DAMVIQNPRYQVTQFGKPVTLSCSQTLNHNVMYWYQQKSSQAPKLLFHYYDKDFNNEADTPDNFQSRRPNTSFCFLDIRSPGLGDTAMYLCATSRTTLGSNTGELFFGEGSRLTVL.

As DNA, the CDR3 is TGTGCCATCAGTGTGGGACAGGATAACTATGGCTACACCTTC. It encodes CAISVGQDNYGYTF. The gene calls are TRBV10-3 and TRBJ1-2, with 8 bases fitting TRBD1. The CDR3 length is 14 residues. V lost 4 bases, J lost 1 base, and 2 bases stayed unmatched. Germline CDR1 ENHRY, CDR2 SYGVKD.

The chain couples TRBV29-1 to TRBJ2-1, with 7 bases that match TRBD1. CDR1 is SQVTM and CDR2 is ANQGSEA in the germline V gene. V was clipped by 4 bases and J by 2 bases; unmatched bases: 5. The CDR3 is made up of 14 amino acids. CDR3 nucleotides: TGCAGCGTTGTAAGGCAGGGGGCCTACAATGAGCAGTTCTTC. As protein: CSVVRQGAYNEQFF.

The chain links TRBV10-3 to TRBJ2-1, with 11 bases identical to TRBD2. In germline, CDR1 is ENHRY, CDR2 SYGVKD. This CDR3 is 15 amino acids long. With 6 bases clipped from V and 5 bases from J, the junction kept 6 bases outside the gene matches. In nucleotides, the CDR3 is TGTGCCATCAGGATTAGCGGGGGGGCCAACAATGAGCAGTTCTTC. Translation: CAIRISGGANNEQFF.

CDR3 region: CASSLLVASTDTQYF. The DNA for the CDR3 is TGTGCCAGCAGCTTATTGGTAGCTAGCACAGATACGCAGTATTTT. This chain links TRBV7-2 with TRBJ2-3, with D hard to call. The length of the CDR3 is 15 residues. V gave up 2 bases and J gave up 0 bases, with 9 bases separating them. Germline CDR1 SGHTA, CDR2 FQGNSA. Combining the CDR3 with reference TRBV7-2 and TRBJ2-3 gives the whole variable domain GAGVSQSPSNKVTEKGKDVELRCDPISGHTALYWYRQSLGQGLEFLIYFQGNSAPDKSGLPSDRFSAERTGGSVSTLTIQRTQQEDSAVYLCASSLLVASTDTQYFGPGTRLTVL.

The chain couples TRBV7-2 to TRBJ1-6, with unresolved D. The CDR3 consists of 11 residues. Trimming left V 1 base short and J 10 bases short, with 2 bases between. The germline V gene has CDR1 SGHTA and CDR2 FQGNSA. CDR3 DNA: TGTGCCAGCAGCTTAGGATCACCCCTCCACTTT. It is translated as CASSLGSPLHF. Combining the CDR3 with reference TRBV7-2 and TRBJ1-6 gives the whole variable domain GAGVSQSPSNKVTEKGKDVELRCDPISGHTALYWYRQSLGQGLEFLIYFQGNSAPDKSGLPSDRFSAERTGGSVSTLTIQRTQQEDSAVYLCASSLGSPLHFGNGTRLTVT.

CDR3 nucleotides: TGTGCCAGCAGACCCCAGGGGGCAACCAATCAGCCCCAGCATTTT. Protein sequence: CASRPQGATNQPQHF. J is TRBJ1-5 and V is TRBV6-6; TRBD1 matches 8 bases. The junction had 7 bases not matched to a gene; V was cut back by 6 bases and J by 3 bases. The CDR3 runs 15 residues. Germline values: CDR1 MNHNY, CDR2 SVGAGI (reference sequence).

This clone was observed a single time. The chain joins TRBV23-1 to TRBJ2-7; D gene unclear. TRBV23-1 is an ORF, with its function uncertain. This CDR3 has 13 residues. The germline V and J ends were trimmed by 0 bases and 6 bases, with 9 bases remaining between them. CDR3 amino acids: CASSQSRFCEQYF. Written as DNA, the CDR3 is TGCGCCAGCAGTCAATCGAGATTCTGCGAGCAGTACTTC.

CDR3 sequence: CASSPPYRSGLNTEAFF. For the CDR3, the DNA is TGTGCCAGCTCACCCCCTTATAGGTCGGGCCTGAACACTGAAGCTTTCTTT. The J gene is TRBJ1-1, the V gene TRBV18; D is unresolved. V was cut by 3 bases and J by 0 bases, with 17 bases left in between. Germline V lookup: CDR1 KGHSH, CDR2 LQKENI. The length of the CDR3 is 17 residues.

This clone was detected only once. The CDR3: CASSTQGNTGELFF. The CDR3 coding sequence is TGTGCCAGCAGTACACAGGGGAACACCGGGGAGCTGTTTTTT. This chain joins TRBV2 and TRBJ2-2; D might be TRBD1 (6 bases). Deletions cut 5 bases from V and 1 base from J, with 8 bases between. The CDR3 runs to 14 residues. CDR1 SNHLY and CDR2 FYNNEI come from the germline V gene.

The chain joins TRBV7-3 to TRBJ2-2; D gene uncertain. Germline loops: CDR1 SGHTA, CDR2 FQGTGA. CDR3 size: 16 residues. Between the trimmed V and J ends, which lost 2 bases and 0 bases, there was a span of 10 bases. CDR3 region: CASSLYAPANTGELFF. CDR3 DNA sequence: TGTGCCAGCAGCTTATATGCCCCAGCGAACACCGGGGAGCTGTTTTTT.

The genes are TRBV9 and TRBJ2-5; TRBD2 matches at 7 bases. CDR1 is SGDLS, CDR2 YYNGEE, per germline. This CDR3 has 15 amino acids. Unmatched junction bases numbered 6, after V lost 0 bases and J lost 4 bases. CDR3 sequence reads: CASSVELAGGETQYF. The CDR3 bases are TGTGCCAGCAGCGTAGAATTAGCGGGCGGAGAGACCCAGTACTTC.

The chain uses TRBV11-2 and TRBJ1-5; maybe TRBD1 (5 bases). CDR1 and CDR2 (germline): SGHAT, FQNNGV. The CDR3 totals 16 residues. V lost 1 base and J lost 5, with 15 bases in between. Here the CDR3 reads CASSLGGSGWDQPQHF. Here the CDR3 DNA reads TGTGCCAGCAGCTTAGGGGGGTCAGGGTGGGATCAGCCCCAGCATTTT.

The rearrangement joins TRBV4-3 to TRBJ2-6, with D uncertain. The V end lost 0 bases, the J end lost 0 bases, and 9 bases lay between the germline ends. The CDR3 is made up of 17 amino acids. In germline, CDR1 is LGHNA, CDR2 YSLEER. The CDR3 is CASSQDLPGSGANVLTF. CDR3 sequence (DNA): TGCGCCAGCAGCCAAGATCTCCCCGGCTCTGGGGCCAACGTCCTGACTTTC.